This T cell receptor beta chain was identified during a study of T cell changes during pregnancy in multiple sclerosis. Profiling relied on immunoSEQ multiplex PCR, and the TCRdb table lists in-frame clones only, not all of them. The sample consists of 85,000 to 90,000 clones, about 91% of them appearing once. V was shortened by 6 bases and J by 3 bases, with 20 bases between the two germline ends. The germline gives CDR1 MRHNA, CDR2 SNTAGT. This CDR3 is built from 16 residues. The sequencing used peripheral blood, collected in the first trimester of pregnancy. The rearrangement links TRBV6-4 to TRBJ1-2, with D possibly TRBD1 on 6 matching bases. This receptor was identified in a female donor in good health, enrolled as a control in a pregnancy study. The CDR3 region has the DNA TGTGCCAGCAGCGATAAGACAGGATCCGGCTACTATGGCTACACCTTC. As protein: CASSDKTGSGYYGYTF.